This T cell receptor beta chain appears in the sequencing data of a study of neurological immune-mediated disorders. TCRdb reprocessed the 5' RACE reads via MiXCR and lists one record per CDR3 protein. Of more than 20,000 distinct CDR3 sequences listed, under 15% are singletons. The time point was: technical triplicate 1. The CDR3 is 15 amino acids. Germline V gene sequence: CDR1 LGHDT, CDR2 YNNKEL (reference sequence). Trimming shortened V by 4 bases and J by 3 bases, and 13 bases separated the two germline ends. This clonotype was counted at least ten times. This TCR derives from a female donor with HTLV-1-associated myelopathy (HAM/TSP). This chain connects TRBV3-1 to TRBJ1-3, with D perhaps TRBD1 (6 bases). The sequenced sample was CD4+ T cells from blood. The CDR3 nucleotides are TGTGCCAGCAGCCGCGGACAGTTCCTTGGAAACACCATATATTTT. Protein: CASSRGQFLGNTIYF.